The 21 T cell receptor beta chains reported below all come from one sample, sequenced in a study of blood T cell repertoires in COVID-19. Profiled with immunoSEQ multiplex PCR; TCRdb holds only in-frame clones, not every one. The table includes about 100,000 clones, around four fifths detected once. Sequencing used peripheral blood. These receptors all come from a man aged 65 to 85 with active or convalescent COVID-19.

The chain carries TRBV9 and TRBJ2-7, with TRBD2 matching 9 bases. V was clipped by 4 bases and J by 2 bases; unmatched bases: 7. Germline V CDR1 and CDR2: SGDLS, YYNGEE. The CDR3 is 15 amino acids. In nucleotides, the CDR3 is TGTGCCAGCAGCCCTGATCGCGGGGGGGCCTACGAGCAGTACTTC. Translated, it gives CASSPDRGGAYEQYF.

The rearrangement links TRBV19 to TRBJ2-5, with TRBD2 as a possible D gene (6 bases). V gave up 3 bases and J gave up 1 base, with 21 bases separating them. Germline V lookup: CDR1 LNHDA, CDR2 SQIVND (reference sequence). There are 18 residues in the CDR3. Here the CDR3 DNA reads TGTGCCAGTAGTATCGGCCCCCGGACCGGGAGTAGCCAAGAGACCCAGTACTTC. It translates to CASSIGPRTGSSQETQYF.

The V and J genes are TRBV24-1 and TRBJ2-3; a weak D match, TRBD2 (7 bases). The CDR3 contains 14 residues. Germline V gene sequence: CDR1 KGHDR, CDR2 SFDVKD. V was shortened by 9 bases and J by 2 bases, with 14 bases between the two germline ends. The CDR3 nucleotides read TGTGCCACCGAGGGGGGGGGAAACACAGATACGCAGTATTTT. Residues: CATEGGGNTDTQYF.

Points on this clone: The junction departs from the called germline gene at one end, perhaps through a read error. V is TRBV12-3 or TRBV12-4 and J is TRBJ2-7; 10 positions match TRBD1. This CDR3 contains 13 residues. CDR3 sequence: CASSQWDRGYLDF. CDR3 bases: TGTGCCAGCAGTCAATGGGACAGGGGCTATCTGGACTTC.

The chain joins TRBV30 to TRBJ2-2; maybe TRBD2 (6 bases). The CDR3 length is 15 residues. Per the germline V gene, CDR1 is GTSNPN and CDR2 is SVGIG (reference sequence). Deletions cut 3 bases from V and 5 bases from J, with 16 bases between. CDR3 bases: TGTGCCTGGAGCGGGACTGTGGATGGGACCGGGGAGCTGTTTTTT. Amino acid sequence: CAWSGTVDGTGELFF.

V gene TRBV2 combines with J gene TRBJ2-5; possibly TRBD2 for D (6 bases). The germline gives CDR1 SNHLY, CDR2 FYNNEI. The V gene lost 7 bases and the J gene lost 0 bases, with 6 bases spanning the gap. This CDR3 has 12 residues. In DNA form, the CDR3 reads TGTGCCAGCACGGGGGACCAAGAGACCCAGTACTTC. This codes for CASTGDQETQYF.

This clone was seen just once. The CDR3 is CSASSPTGGNQPQHF. The CDR3 DNA reads as TGCAGTGCTAGTTCCCCAACAGGGGGCAATCAGCCCCAGCATTTT. V usage is TRBV20-1 and J usage is TRBJ1-5, with 7 bases matching TRBD1. Germline V gene lookup returns CDR1 DFQATT and CDR2 SNEGSKA (reference sequence). V gave up 3 bases and J gave up 2 bases; unmatched junction bases: 7. The CDR3 has 15 amino acids.

This clone was counted between two and nine times. The J gene is TRBJ1-2, the V gene TRBV11-1, with 7 bases aligning to TRBD1. This CDR3 has 15 amino acids. Germline trimming cut 1 base from V and 5 bases from J; bases unmatched to any gene: 7. From germline, CDR1 is SGHAT and CDR2 FQDESV (reference sequence). The CDR3, as DNA: TGTGCCAGCAGCTTAGGAGGGGGCTCCGCGTATGGCTACACCTTC. Protein product: CASSLGGGSAYGYTF.

V and J are TRBV5-1 and TRBJ2-3; 8 nucleotides match TRBD2. The CDR3 is made up of 14 amino acids. Per the germline V gene, CDR1 is SGHRS and CDR2 is YFSETQ. J gave up 2 bases and V 5 bases, and 4 bases lay outside the gene matches. The CDR3 bases are TGCGCCAGCAGTCAGCGGGGGAACACAGATACGCAGTATTTT. It encodes CASSQRGNTDTQYF.

V gene TRBV19 combines with J gene TRBJ2-1, with TRBD2 identical over 12 bases. In germline, CDR1 is LNHDA, CDR2 SQIVND (reference sequence). The V segment lost 5 bases and the J segment 6 bases; nucleotides outside the gene matches: 11. The CDR3 loop spans 17 amino acids. The CDR3, as DNA: TGTGCCAGTAGTTTTCCAAATCCGGGACTAGCGGGCAATGAGCAGTTCTTC. It codes for CASSFPNPGLAGNEQFF.

CDR3 region: CASSVGGDTDTQYF. Here the CDR3 DNA reads TGTGCCAGCAGCGTGGGGGGGGACACAGATACGCAGTATTTT. The rearrangement joins TRBV9 to TRBJ2-3; TRBD2 matches at 7 bases. The trim removed 2 bases at V and 2 bases at J, leaving 2 bases unmatched. The V gene's germline CDR1 is SGDLS and CDR2 YYNGEE. There are 14 residues in the CDR3.

CDR3 protein: CASSQVGSGGNQETQYF. CDR3 nucleotides: TGTGCCAGCAGCCAAGTAGGTAGCGGGGGCAACCAAGAGACCCAGTACTTC. The genes are TRBV4-2 and TRBJ2-5, with 9 bases fitting TRBD2. V lost 1 base and J lost 0; bases outside the gene matches: 6. The CDR3 extends over 17 amino acids. Germline CDR1 reads LGHNA; CDR2 reads YNFKEQ.

In this sample, this clone turned up a few times. The rearrangement joins TRBV6-2 or TRBV6-3 to TRBJ1-2; D unclear. Germline V CDR1 and CDR2: MNHEY, SVGEGT. The CDR3 contains 15 residues. Trimming cost V 3 bases and J 1 base, with 12 bases left between them. The CDR3 coding sequence is TGTGCCAGCAGTTATCCGGAGGGCTTTAACTATGGCTACACCTTC. Its translation: CASSYPEGFNYGYTF.

The V gene is TRBV19, the J gene TRBJ1-1; tentative D call: TRBD1 (6 bases). Trimming left V 6 bases short and J 0 bases short, with 11 bases between. The CDR3 is 14 amino acids. Germline V CDR1 and CDR2: LNHDA, SQIVND (reference sequence). For the CDR3, the DNA is TGTGCCAGTAGAGTGACAGGTATGAACACTGAAGCTTTCTTT. Translating gives CASRVTGMNTEAFF.

J is TRBJ2-7 and V is TRBV27; no definite D call. Germline CDR1 MNHEY, CDR2 SMNVEV (reference sequence). Trimming cost V 2 bases and J 2 bases, with 10 bases left between them. CDR3 size: 14 residues. DNA for the CDR3: TGTGCCAGCAGTTTAAGTCCACAGCCCTACGAGCAGTACTTC. Protein: CASSLSPQPYEQYF.

The chain is built from TRBV9 and TRBJ2-5; 13 positions agree with TRBD2. V was pared by 4 bases and J by 0 bases, with 9 bases of the junction left unmatched. This CDR3 spans 18 amino acids. Germline V CDR1 and CDR2: SGDLS, YYNGEE. CDR3 residues: CASSPGLAGVTYQETQYF. The CDR3 DNA is TGTGCCAGCAGCCCCGGACTAGCGGGAGTCACGTACCAAGAGACCCAGTACTTC.

This sequence joins TRBV7-2 and TRBJ2-2, with unresolved D. Trimming shortened V by 5 bases and J by 4 bases, and 20 bases separated the two germline ends. The CDR3 extends over 17 amino acids. Per germline, CDR1 SGHTA and CDR2 FQGNSA. The CDR3 spells CASSPRSLSAGTGELFF. The CDR3 bases are TGTGCCAGCAGCCCTCGATCTCTTTCAGCAGGCACCGGGGAGCTGTTTTTT. Supplemented by reference TRBV7-2 and TRBJ2-2, the full variable domain reads GAGVSQSPSNKVTEKGKDVELRCDPISGHTALYWYRQSLGQGLEFLIYFQGNSAPDKSGLPSDRFSAERTGGSVSTLTIQRTQQEDSAVYLCASSPRSLSAGTGELFFGEGSRLTVL.

This chain connects TRBV29-1 to TRBJ1-2; TRBD1 agrees at 8 bases. The V gene end was trimmed by 6 bases and the J gene end by 7 bases; junction bases not matched to a gene: 7. The CDR3 totals 12 residues. Germline loops: CDR1 SQVTM, CDR2 ANQGSEA. The chain's CDR3 is CSVIDRGGGYTF. The CDR3, as DNA: TGCAGCGTCATTGACAGGGGAGGTGGCTACACCTTC.

This clone was detected a few times. The rearrangement joins TRBV24-1 to TRBJ1-2; 9 nucleotides line up with TRBD1. The length of the CDR3 is 15 residues. Germline-derived CDR1 and CDR2 are KGHDR and SFDVKD. With 3 bases clipped from V and 3 bases from J, the junction kept 4 bases outside the gene matches. This chain's CDR3 is CATSDLRQGDYGYTF. In DNA, the CDR3 is TGTGCCACCAGTGATCTGAGACAGGGGGACTATGGCTACACCTTC.

V is TRBV6-5 and J is TRBJ1-2, with 8 bases lining up with TRBD1. The CDR3 covers 13 residues. The germline V gene has CDR1 MNHEY and CDR2 SVGAGI. V lost 8 bases to trimming and J lost 3 bases; unmatched junction nucleotides: 5. The CDR3: CASQGAGDYGYTF. The CDR3 nucleotides read TGTGCCAGCCAGGGGGCCGGGGACTATGGCTACACCTTC.

This chain connects TRBV20-1 to TRBJ2-5; a possible D gene is TRBD2 (5 bases). The CDR3 contains 14 residues. Germline V gene sequence: CDR1 DFQATT, CDR2 SNEGSKA (reference sequence). The V end lost 3 bases, the J end lost 5 bases, and 16 bases lay between the germline ends. In DNA, the CDR3 is TGCAGTGCTAGTCTTAGCGTAGCTTGGGAGACCCAGTACTTC. This translates into CSASLSVAWETQYF.